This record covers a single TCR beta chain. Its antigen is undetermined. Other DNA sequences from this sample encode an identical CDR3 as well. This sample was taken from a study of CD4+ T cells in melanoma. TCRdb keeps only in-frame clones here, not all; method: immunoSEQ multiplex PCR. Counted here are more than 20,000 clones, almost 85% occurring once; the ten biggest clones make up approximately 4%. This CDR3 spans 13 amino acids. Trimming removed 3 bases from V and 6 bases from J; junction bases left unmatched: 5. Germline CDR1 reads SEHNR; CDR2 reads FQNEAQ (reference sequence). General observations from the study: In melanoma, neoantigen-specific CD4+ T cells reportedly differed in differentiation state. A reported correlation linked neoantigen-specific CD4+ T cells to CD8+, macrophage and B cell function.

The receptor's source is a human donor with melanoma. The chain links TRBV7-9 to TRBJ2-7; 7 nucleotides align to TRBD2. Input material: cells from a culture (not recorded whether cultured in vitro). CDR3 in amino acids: CASSLGGRVEQYF. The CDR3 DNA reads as TGTGCCAGCAGCTTGGGGGGGAGGGTCGAGCAGTACTTC. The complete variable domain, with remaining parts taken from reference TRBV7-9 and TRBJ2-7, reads DTGVSQNPRHKITKRGQNVTFRCDPISEHNRLYWYRQTLGQGPEFLTYFQNEAQLEKSRLLSDRFSAERPKGSFSTLEIQRTEQGDSAMYLCASSLGGRVEQYFGPGTRLTVT.